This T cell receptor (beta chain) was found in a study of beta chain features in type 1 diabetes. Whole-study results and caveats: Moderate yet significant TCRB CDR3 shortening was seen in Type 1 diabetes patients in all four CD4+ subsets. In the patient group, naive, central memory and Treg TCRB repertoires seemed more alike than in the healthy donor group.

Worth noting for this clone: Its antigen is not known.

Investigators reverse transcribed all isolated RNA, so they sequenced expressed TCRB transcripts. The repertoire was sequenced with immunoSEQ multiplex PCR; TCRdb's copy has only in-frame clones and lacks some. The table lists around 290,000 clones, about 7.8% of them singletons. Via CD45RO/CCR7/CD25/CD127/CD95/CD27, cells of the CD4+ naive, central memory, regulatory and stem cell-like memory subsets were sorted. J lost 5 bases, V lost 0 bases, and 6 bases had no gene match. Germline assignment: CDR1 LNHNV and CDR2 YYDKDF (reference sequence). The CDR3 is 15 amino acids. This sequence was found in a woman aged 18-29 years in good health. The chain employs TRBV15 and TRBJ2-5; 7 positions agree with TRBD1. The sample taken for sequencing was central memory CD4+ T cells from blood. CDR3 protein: CATSRDPARGETQYF. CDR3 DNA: TGTGCCACCAGCAGAGATCCCGCCAGGGGGGAGACCCAGTACTTC. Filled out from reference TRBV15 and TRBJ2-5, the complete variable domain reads DAMVIQNPRYQVTQFGKPVTLSCSQTLNHNVMYWYQQKSSQAPKLLFHYYDKDFNNEADTPDNFQSRRPNTSFCFLDIRSPGLGDTAMYLCATSRDPARGETQYFGPGTRLLVL.